Detailed here is one T cell receptor (beta chain). The data were taken from a study of T cell changes during pregnancy in multiple sclerosis. Libraries were prepared by immunoSEQ multiplex PCR; TCRdb keeps only in-frame clonotypes and omits some of them. This table has tens of thousands of clones, just over 85% appearing once. The CDR3 extends over 16 amino acids. Germline V gives CDR1 LGHNA, CDR2 YNFKEQ. The V end was cut by 2 bases, the J end by 9 bases, with 17 bases between. The material was CD8+ T cells from peripheral blood mononuclear cells, obtained in the first trimester of pregnancy. This chain links TRBV4-2 with TRBJ1-6; D might be TRBD1 (5 bases). The receptor's source is a female donor in good health, enrolled as a control in a pregnancy study. The CDR3 is CASSQQIWGGPSPLHF. The CDR3 DNA reads as TGTGCCAGCAGCCAACAGATATGGGGGGGACCTTCACCCCTCCACTTT.